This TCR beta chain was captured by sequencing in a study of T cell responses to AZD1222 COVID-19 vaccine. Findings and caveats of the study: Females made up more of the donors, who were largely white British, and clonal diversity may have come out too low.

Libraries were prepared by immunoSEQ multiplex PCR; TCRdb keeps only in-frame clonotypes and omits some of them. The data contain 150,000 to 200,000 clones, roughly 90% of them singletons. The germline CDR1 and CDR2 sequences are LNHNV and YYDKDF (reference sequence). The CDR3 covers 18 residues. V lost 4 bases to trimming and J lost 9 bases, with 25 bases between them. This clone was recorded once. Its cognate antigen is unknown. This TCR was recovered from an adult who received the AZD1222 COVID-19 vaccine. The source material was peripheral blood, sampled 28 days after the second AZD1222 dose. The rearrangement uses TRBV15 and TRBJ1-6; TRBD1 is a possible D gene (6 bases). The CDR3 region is CATSTRTALGGRSSPLHF. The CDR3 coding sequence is TGTGCCACCAGCACCAGGACGGCCTTAGGGGGGCGCAGTTCACCCCTCCACTTT.